This TCR beta chain was sequenced for a study of T cells of healthy individuals. TCRdb passed the 5' RACE reads through MiXCR, listing each CDR3 protein once. The data show tens of thousands of distinct CDR3 sequences, 4% to 5% seen once. The CDR3 loop spans 16 amino acids. J gave up 8 bases and V 4 bases, and 15 bases lay outside the gene matches. Germline V gene lookup returns CDR1 SGHRS and CDR2 YFSETQ. This clonotype was seen a handful of times. J is TRBJ2-1 and V is TRBV5-1; 7 bases line up with TRBD2. The clonotype was recovered from a human donor in good health. CDR3 in amino acids: CASSTNGLEVIDEQFF. CDR3 sequence (DNA): TGCGCCAGCAGCACGAACGGACTAGAGGTAATCGATGAGCAGTTCTTC.